Shown below are 14 T cell receptor beta chains from a single sample sequenced in a study of blood T cells in healthy people across ages. A second PCR of 7 to 11 cycles used a sample-barcoded 5' primer and a J-beta primer mix. MiXCR, applied by TCRdb to the 5' RACE reads, yields one record per CDR3 protein. The sample shows about 640,000 distinct CDR3 sequences, under 70% of them seen only once. The sequenced sample consisted of blood. The receptor set was obtained from a man in his sixties in good health.

Worth noting for this clonotype: A much bigger clone sits one base away, suggesting this may be a read error. The rearrangement uses TRBV7-2 and TRBJ2-7, with D perhaps assigned TRBD1 or TRBD2 (5 bases each). Deletions cut 1 base from V and 7 bases from J, with 17 bases between. Germline V gene data show CDR1 as SGHTA and CDR2 as FQGNSA. The CDR3 spans 15 residues. This chain's CDR3 is CASSLVGASSDEQYF. The DNA for the CDR3 is TGTGCCAGCAGCTTAGTAGGGGCTAGCTCCGATGAGCAGTACTTC.

The chain couples TRBV7-7 to TRBJ2-5; 11 bases fit TRBD2. CDR3 length equals 16 residues. CDR1 SSHAT and CDR2 FNYEAQ come from the germline V gene (reference sequence). With V trimmed by 2 bases and J by 3 bases, 5 bases remained unmatched. CDR3 DNA sequence: TGTGCCAGCAGCTTAAATGTAGCGGGGGGGAAAGAGACCCAGTACTTC. Its protein is CASSLNVAGGKETQYF. The full variable domain, with the rest looked up from reference TRBV7-7 and TRBJ2-5, is GAGVSQSPRYKVTKRGQDVTLRCDPISSHATLYWYQQALGQGPEFLTYFNYEAQPDKSGLPSDRFSAERPEGSISTLTIQRTEQRDSAMYRCASSLNVAGGKETQYFGPGTRLLVL.

The rearrangement joins TRBV20-1 to TRBJ1-1; no firm D call. The CDR3 extends over 13 amino acids. In germline, CDR1 is DFQATT, CDR2 SNEGSKA (reference sequence). Trimming took off 3 bases at V and 1 base at J, with 9 bases between the two ends. CDR3 protein: CSASERRNTEAFF. The CDR3 bases are TGCAGTGCTAGCGAGCGCCGGAACACTGAAGCTTTCTTT.

As concerns this clonotype: A much larger clone is a single base away; this may be a read error. The J gene is TRBJ2-7, the V gene TRBV4-2, with TRBD2 matching over 8 bases. TRBJ2-5 explains the end of the DNA better; the J call may be wrong. Germline V gene sequence: CDR1 LGHNA, CDR2 YNFKEQ. The CDR3 sequence is 14 residues long. This CDR3 reads CASGFSGGEETQYF. The CDR3 DNA reads as TGTGCCAGCGGCTTCAGCGGGGGAGAGGAGACCCAGTACTTC.

This clonotype has a single count. This chain uses TRBV6-6 with TRBJ2-7; 10 bases align to TRBD2. The J call is in doubt because the DNA end fits TRBJ2-5 better. Per germline, CDR1 MNHNY and CDR2 SVGAGI (reference sequence). The CDR3 has 15 amino acids. The CDR3 DNA sequence: TGTGCCAGCAGATATAGCGGGGGGTCGGGAGAGACCCAGTACTTC. Translation gives CASRYSGGSGETQYF.

This chain joins TRBV2 and TRBJ1-4; 8 bases line up with TRBD1. V shed 4 bases and J 8 bases; nucleotides not matched to a gene: 9. Germline lookup yields CDR1 SNHLY and CDR2 FYNNEI. The CDR3 covers 15 residues. The CDR3 protein is CASSAGQGSREKLFF. CDR3 coding DNA: TGTGCCAGCAGTGCTGGACAGGGAAGTCGGGAAAAACTGTTTTTT.

The chain links TRBV18 to TRBJ2-5, with 10 bases lining up with TRBD1. Germline values: CDR1 KGHSH, CDR2 LQKENI. The J segment lost 5 bases and the V segment lost 5 bases, leaving 5 bases of the junction unmatched. CDR3 length equals 14 residues. The CDR3: CASSTTGGRETQYF. As DNA, the CDR3 is TGTGCCAGCTCAACGACAGGGGGCCGGGAGACCCAGTACTTC.

This chain uses TRBV10-1 with TRBJ2-5, with TRBD1 matching 10 bases. Trimming cost V 3 bases and J 11 bases; bases outside gene matches: 12. The CDR3 spans 15 residues. Germline V gives CDR1 WNHNN, CDR2 SYGVQD (reference sequence). The CDR3 is CASSDPGQGLNEQYF. As DNA, the CDR3 is TGCGCCAGCAGTGACCCGGGACAGGGGCTCAATGAGCAGTACTTC.

The rearrangement uses TRBV7-2 and TRBJ2-3; D perhaps matches TRBD1 (5 bases). V gave up 1 base and J gave up 3 bases, with 11 bases separating them. CDR3 length: 15 residues. Germline V gene sequence: CDR1 SGHTA, CDR2 FQGNSA. The CDR3 region is CASSLEARVTDTQYF. Written as DNA, the CDR3 is TGTGCCAGCAGCTTAGAGGCCAGGGTAACAGATACGCAGTATTTT.

The chain combines TRBV20-1 with TRBJ2-2; no definite D call. This CDR3 has 14 amino acids. Trimming removed 3 bases from V and 5 bases from J, with 13 bases in between. Germline V gene data show CDR1 as DFQATT and CDR2 as SNEGSKA (reference sequence). The CDR3 DNA sequence: TGCAGTGCTAGTGACTCGGGTGGGACCGGGGAGCTGTTTTTT. It translates to CSASDSGGTGELFF.

Of note for this clonotype: Sequence at one end of the junction differs from germline and may be a read error. The chain has TRBV7-3 and TRBJ2-1; 7 bases map to TRBD2. Germline V CDR1 and CDR2: SGHTA, FQGTGA. The CDR3 sequence is 15 residues long. The CDR3 region has the DNA TGTGCCAGCAGCCAGGGACTACACTCCTGCAATGAGCAGTTCTTC. Its protein is CASSQGLHSCNEQFF.

This clonotype was counted between two and nine times. The V and J genes are TRBV7-2 and TRBJ2-5, with D possibly TRBD1 on 5 matching bases. CDR3 length equals 15 residues. The germline gives CDR1 SGHTA, CDR2 FQGNSA. V lost 4 bases, J lost 4 bases, and 16 bases lay in between. CDR3 sequence: CASSSGQISRETQYF. The CDR3 DNA sequence: TGTGCCAGCAGCTCAGGACAAATTTCCCGAGAGACCCAGTACTTC.

This chain joins TRBV7-2 and TRBJ2-5, with D perhaps matching TRBD1 or TRBD2 (5 bases each). Germline CDR1 reads SGHTA; CDR2 reads FQGNSA. V shed 1 base and J shed 7 bases, with 16 bases lying between them. The CDR3 extends over 15 amino acids. The DNA of the CDR3 is TGTGCCAGCAGCTTAGAGAGGGGACGGGCGGCGACCCAGTACTTC. Its translation: CASSLERGRAATQYF.

The chain carries TRBV2 and TRBJ1-1; 8 bases line up with TRBD1. V gave up 5 bases and J gave up 2 bases; unmatched junction bases: 4. The length of the CDR3 is 14 residues. From germline, CDR1 is SNHLY and CDR2 FYNNEI. This CDR3 reads CASSYRGTNTEAFF. CDR3 nucleotide sequence: TGTGCCAGCAGTTACAGGGGGACTAACACTGAAGCTTTCTTT.